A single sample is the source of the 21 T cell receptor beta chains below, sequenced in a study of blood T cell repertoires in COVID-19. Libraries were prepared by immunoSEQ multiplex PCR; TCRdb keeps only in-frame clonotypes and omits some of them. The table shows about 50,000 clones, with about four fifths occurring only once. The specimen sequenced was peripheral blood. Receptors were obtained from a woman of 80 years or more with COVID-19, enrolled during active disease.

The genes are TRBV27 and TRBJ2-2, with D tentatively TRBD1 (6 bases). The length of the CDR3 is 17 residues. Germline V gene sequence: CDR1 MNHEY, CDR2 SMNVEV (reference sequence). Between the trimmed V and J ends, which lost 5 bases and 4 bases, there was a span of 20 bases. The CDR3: CASSDRTGPSGTGELFF. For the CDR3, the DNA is TGTGCCAGCAGTGACAGGACCGGGCCTTCGGGCACCGGGGAGCTGTTTTTT.

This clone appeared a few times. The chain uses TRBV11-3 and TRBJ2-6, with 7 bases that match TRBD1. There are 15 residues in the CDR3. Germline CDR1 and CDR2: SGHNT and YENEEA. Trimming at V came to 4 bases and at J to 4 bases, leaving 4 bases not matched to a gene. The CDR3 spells CASSSTGAGANVLTF. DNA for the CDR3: TGTGCCAGCAGCTCCACAGGGGCCGGGGCCAACGTCCTGACTTTC.

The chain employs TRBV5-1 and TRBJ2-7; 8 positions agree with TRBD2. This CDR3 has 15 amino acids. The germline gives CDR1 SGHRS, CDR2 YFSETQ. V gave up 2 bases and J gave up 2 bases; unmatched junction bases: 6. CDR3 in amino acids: CASSFTSGDTYEQYF. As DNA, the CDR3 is TGCGCCAGCAGCTTCACTAGCGGAGATACCTACGAGCAGTACTTC. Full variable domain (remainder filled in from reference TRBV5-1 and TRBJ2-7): KAGVTQTPRYLIKTRGQQVTLSCSPISGHRSVSWYQQTPGQGLQFLFEYFSETQRNKGNFPGRFSGRQFSNSRSEMNVSTLELGDSALYLCASSFTSGDTYEQYFGPGTRLTVT.

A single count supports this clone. The CDR3 region is CASSLDQGPREQFF. CDR3 bases: TGTGCCAGCAGCTTAGATCAGGGTCCCAGGGAGCAGTTCTTC. This chain joins TRBV7-2 and TRBJ2-1, with a possible D match to TRBD1 (5 bases). The V end was cut by 1 base, the J end by 10 bases, with 14 bases between. Per germline, CDR1 SGHTA and CDR2 FQGNSA. The CDR3 extends over 14 amino acids.

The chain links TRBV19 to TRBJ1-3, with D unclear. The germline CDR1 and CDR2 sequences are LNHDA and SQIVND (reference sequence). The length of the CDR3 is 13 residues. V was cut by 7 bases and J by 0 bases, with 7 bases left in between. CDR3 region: CASIRDSGNTIYF. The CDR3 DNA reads TGTGCCAGTATTCGGGACTCTGGAAACACCATATATTTT. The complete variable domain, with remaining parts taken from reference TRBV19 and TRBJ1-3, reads DGGITQSPKYLFRKEGQNVTLSCEQNLNHDAMYWYRQDPGQGLRLIYYSQIVNDFQKGDIAEGYSVSREKKESFPLTVTSAQKNPTAFYLCASIRDSGNTIYFGEGSWLTVV.

CDR3 loop: CASSLLPGTGSGANVLTF. The CDR3 DNA reads as TGTGCCAGCAGCTTATTACCGGGAACGGGCTCTGGGGCCAACGTCCTGACTTTC. The chain employs TRBV7-3 and TRBJ2-6, with a possible D match to TRBD2 (5 bases). V lost 2 bases and J 0 bases, leaving 14 bases between the germline ends. CDR3 size: 18 residues. Per germline, CDR1 SGHTA and CDR2 FQGTGA.

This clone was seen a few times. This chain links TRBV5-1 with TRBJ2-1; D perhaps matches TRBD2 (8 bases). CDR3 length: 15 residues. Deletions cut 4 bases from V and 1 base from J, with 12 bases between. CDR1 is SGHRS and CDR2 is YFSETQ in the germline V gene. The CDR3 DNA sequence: TGCGCCAGCAGCCGGGAGGGACAGTCCTACAATGAGCAGTTCTTC. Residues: CASSREGQSYNEQFF.

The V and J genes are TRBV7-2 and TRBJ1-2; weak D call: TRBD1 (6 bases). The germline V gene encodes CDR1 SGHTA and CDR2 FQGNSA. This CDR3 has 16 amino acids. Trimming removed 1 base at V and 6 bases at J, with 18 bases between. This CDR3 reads CASSLVRISNRDGYTF. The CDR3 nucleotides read TGTGCCAGCAGCTTAGTCCGGATCTCCAACAGGGATGGCTACACCTTC.

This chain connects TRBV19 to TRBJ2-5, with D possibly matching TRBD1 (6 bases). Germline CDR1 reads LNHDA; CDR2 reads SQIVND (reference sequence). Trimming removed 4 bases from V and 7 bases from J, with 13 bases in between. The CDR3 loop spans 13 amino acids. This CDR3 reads CASSSQGMATQYF. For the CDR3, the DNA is TGTGCCAGTAGTAGTCAGGGGATGGCGACCCAGTACTTC.

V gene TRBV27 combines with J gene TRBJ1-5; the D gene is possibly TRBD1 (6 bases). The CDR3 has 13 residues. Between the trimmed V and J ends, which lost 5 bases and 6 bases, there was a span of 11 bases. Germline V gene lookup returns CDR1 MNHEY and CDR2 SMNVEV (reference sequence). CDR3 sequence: CASSLTGTQPQHF. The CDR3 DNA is TGTGCCAGCAGTCTAACAGGGACTCAGCCCCAGCATTTT.

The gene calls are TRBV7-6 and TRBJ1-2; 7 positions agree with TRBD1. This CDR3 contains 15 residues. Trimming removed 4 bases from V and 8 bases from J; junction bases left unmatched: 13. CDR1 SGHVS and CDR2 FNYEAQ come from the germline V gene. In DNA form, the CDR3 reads TGTGCCAGCAGCTACTTAGGGTCAGGGGGAGAGGGCTACACCTTC. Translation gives CASSYLGSGGEGYTF.

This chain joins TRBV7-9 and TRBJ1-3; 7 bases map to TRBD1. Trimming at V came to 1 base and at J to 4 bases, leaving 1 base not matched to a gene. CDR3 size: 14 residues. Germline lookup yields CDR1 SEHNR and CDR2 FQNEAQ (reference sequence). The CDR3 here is CASSLDRGGNTIYF. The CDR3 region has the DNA TGTGCCAGCAGCTTAGACAGGGGCGGAAACACCATATATTTT.

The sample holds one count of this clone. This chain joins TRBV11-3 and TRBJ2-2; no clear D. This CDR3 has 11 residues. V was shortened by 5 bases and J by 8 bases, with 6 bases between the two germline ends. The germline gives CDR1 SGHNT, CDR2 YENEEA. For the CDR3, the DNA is TGTGCCAGCAGCCAAGCGGGGGAGCTGTTTTTT. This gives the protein CASSQAGELFF.

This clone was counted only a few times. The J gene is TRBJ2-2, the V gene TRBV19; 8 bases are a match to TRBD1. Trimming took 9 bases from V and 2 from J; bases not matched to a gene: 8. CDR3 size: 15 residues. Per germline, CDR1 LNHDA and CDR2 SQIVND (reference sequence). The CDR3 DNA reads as TGTGCCAGCAACAGGGGGGATTTAAACACCGGGGAGCTGTTTTTT. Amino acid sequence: CASNRGDLNTGELFF.

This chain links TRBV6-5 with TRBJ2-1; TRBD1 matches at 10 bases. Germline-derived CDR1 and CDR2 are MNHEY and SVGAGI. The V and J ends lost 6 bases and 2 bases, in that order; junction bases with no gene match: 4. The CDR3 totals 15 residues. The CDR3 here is CASRQDRGPYNEQFF. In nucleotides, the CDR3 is TGTGCCAGCAGGCAAGACAGGGGGCCCTACAATGAGCAGTTCTTC.

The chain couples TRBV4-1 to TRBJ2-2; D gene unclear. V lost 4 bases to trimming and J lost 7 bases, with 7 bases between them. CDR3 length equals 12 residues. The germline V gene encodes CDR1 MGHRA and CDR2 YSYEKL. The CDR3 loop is CASSPYGGELFF. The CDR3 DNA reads TGCGCCAGCAGCCCCTATGGCGGGGAGCTGTTTTTT.

The CDR3 region is CASSPEGLAGGRAQYF. CDR3 in DNA: TGTGCCAGCTCACCCGAGGGACTAGCGGGAGGCCGGGCGCAGTATTTT. The rearrangement uses TRBV18 and TRBJ2-3; TRBD2 agrees at 15 bases. Per the germline V gene, CDR1 is KGHSH and CDR2 is LQKENI. The ends lost 3 bases at V and 10 bases at J; junction bases unmatched: 8. The CDR3 consists of 16 residues.

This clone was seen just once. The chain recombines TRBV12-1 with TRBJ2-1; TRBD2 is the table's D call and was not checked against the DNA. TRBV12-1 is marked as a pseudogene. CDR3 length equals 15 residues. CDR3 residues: CASSKPSEAYNEQFF. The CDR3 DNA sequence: TGTGCCAGCAGCAAGCCTAGCGAGGCCTACAATGAGCAGTTCTTC.

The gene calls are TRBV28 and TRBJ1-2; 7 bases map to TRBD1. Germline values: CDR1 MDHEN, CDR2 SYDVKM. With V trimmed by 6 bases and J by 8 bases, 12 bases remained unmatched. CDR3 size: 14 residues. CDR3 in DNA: TGTGCCAGCAGATCGGGACAGTGGGTTACCGGCTACACCTTC. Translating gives CASRSGQWVTGYTF.

CDR3 sequence: CASSPQGQMNTEAFF. The CDR3 DNA reads TGTGCCAGCTCACCACAGGGACAGATGAACACTGAAGCTTTCTTT. The V gene is TRBV18, the J gene TRBJ1-1; 7 nucleotides align to TRBD1. Germline CDR1 and CDR2: KGHSH and LQKENI. Unmatched junction bases numbered 2, after V lost 1 base and J lost 0 bases. The CDR3 is 15 residues long.

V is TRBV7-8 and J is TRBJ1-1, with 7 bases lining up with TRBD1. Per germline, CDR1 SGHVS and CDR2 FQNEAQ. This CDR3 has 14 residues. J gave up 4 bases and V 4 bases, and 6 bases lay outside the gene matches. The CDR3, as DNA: TGTGCCAGCAGCTCCCAGGGGGGTGTCACTGAAGCTTTCTTT. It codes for CASSSQGGVTEAFF.